This TCR beta chain was identified in a study of cytomegalovirus exposure and HLA in healthy donors (dated by TCRdb to the late 2010s). Concerning the study at large: An earlier analysis of 550 to 700 of the donors reported 250 to 350 Gb of sequence data and 117 million unique TCR beta sequences from 150 million to 200 million T cells. An earlier analysis of 587 of the donors used high-throughput TCR beta sequencing to judge whether each TCR beta V gene segment behaved as functional or pseudogenic. Genome-wide SNP genotypes for about 60% of the roughly 700 donors were used in a later genetic analysis, which treated that subset as a discovery cohort. The study used immunosequencing to profile the T cell repertoires of 670 or so subjects and linked those repertoires to cytomegalovirus serostatus. In the later analysis, no new phenotypic data were used to find candidate immune exposures; instead, reliance was placed on TCR beta sequences and their occurrence across donors. Typing coverage differed by locus: A, B, C, DRB1 and DQB1 were typed in roughly 629-640 donors, DQA1 in approximately 520, DPA1 in 600 to 610, and DPB1 in just under 480. To study patterns of TCR occurrence, a later analysis re-analyzed previously published TCR beta repertoires from 700 or so donors and added high-resolution HLA genotyping. Among about 370 genotyped donors of the cohort, an average of roughly 230,000 unique TCR beta nucleotide sequences was sequenced per donor, of which about 19% were non-productive. The genetic ancestry cluster associated with self-reported Caucasian donors included 81% of the roughly 400 genotyped donors. Along with the roughly 610-subject first cohort, a separate validation cohort of over a hundred different subjects was used. An early release that covered some 640 HLA-typed donors contained about 300 gigabases of sequencing data and 80 million or so unique TCR sequences. Every repertoire in the discovery cohort had been generated on one and the same sequencing platform. A handful of DR-DQ haplotypes were handled as single units for association and clustering because linkage in the cohort was strong. The aim of the study was to test whether cataloging public T cell receptors could identify signatures of past pathogen exposure. Both class I and class II loci were covered by HLA typing, at four-digit resolution. Alongside the repertoire data, information on donor age, sex, ethnicity and CMV serostatus was compiled. To predict cytomegalovirus infection status, the study combined high-throughput TCR immunosequencing, statistical association of individual TCRs with disease status, and machine learning. The study at large found these results: A further reported finding was that TCR beta sequences accurately predicted the HLA-A and HLA-B alleles for most subjects in the first cohort. In vitro tests confirmed that a few of the cytomegalovirus-associated TCR beta chains recognize cytomegalovirus antigens. Because counts were too low, about 15 rarely observed V segments, including chromosome 9 orphons, were left out of the earlier analysis of over 550 of the donors. Some IMGT-functional V segments, including TRBV6-2 and TRBV6-3, could not be told apart with the 87-base-pair reads, so those segments were excluded. In a later genetic analysis, a missense DCLRE1C variant was associated with V-gene and J-gene trimming of TCR beta chains, and the association was replicated in an independent cohort. When HLA alleles, especially DR and DQ, strongly co-occurred, TCR associations were difficult to assign to individual alleles. Because some donors lacked HLA typing at each locus, the association tests relied only on the typed subset. In a later analysis, HLA-associated TCR beta chains were found to be more clonally expanded and to have lower generation probabilities than equally common non-associated chains. The authors suggested that the approach could potentially be generalized to other disease states and immunological phenotypes. Several of the top co-occurrence clusters appeared to be linked to parvovirus B19, influenza, CMV and Epstein-Barr virus, according to a later analysis. For the cohort, immune exposure information was limited to CMV serostatus. The classifier was reported to diagnose cytomegalovirus status with high specificity and sensitivity in both the original and validation cohorts. Broadly in line with IMGT annotations, most TCR beta V segments showed up in productive rearrangements about 90% or about 30% of the time in an earlier analysis of about 500 of the donors. The cohort was sequenced for TCR beta chains only, and without alpha or paired-chain data the features that could be detected were limited. In a later analysis, 16,951 TCR beta sequences were associated with specific HLA alleles at a false discovery rate of 0.05. In the study, 164 TCR beta chains were listed as associated with cytomegalovirus. The sequencing pipeline was judged likely to have produced a cluster of highly shared sequence variants as a technical artifact. In a later analysis, TCR association rates were found to vary across HLA loci, with the most associated TCRs seen for DRB1 alleles and the fewest for HLA-C alleles. Across donors, most TCR sequences were observed very rarely, whereas some public TCRs were present in many individuals. Linkage disequilibrium might explain the correlated functional status among segregating V segments, but an unknown experimental factor could not be excluded. In a later analysis, most CMV-associated TCR beta chains were found to appear HLA-restricted, with HLA associations seemingly driven largely by CMV exposure. The presence/absence analyses assumed that sequencing depth was roughly uniform across donors, and that assumption may not be true. Compared with the approximately 700-donor mean, donors in an Asian-associated ancestry cluster had fewer N-insertions in productive TCRs, according to a later genetic analysis.

As regards this clone: The specificity of this receptor is unknown. Per-base quality was not reported, and no clone a single base away is much larger than it.

The receptor library was made with the immunoSEQ multiplex PCR assay. The multiplex PCR relied on a mix of 60 forward primers for TCR Vbeta segments and 13 reverse primers for TCR Jbeta segments. The CDR3 region of rearranged TCR beta genes was amplified from genomic DNA with a multiplex PCR assay. The amplified TCR beta libraries were sequenced on the Illumina HiSeq System as 87-base-pair reads. In the authors' own workflow: Across the 500 to 700 repertoires, a later analysis counted approximately 75 million unique TCR beta chains, 9 million to 14 million of which were shared by at least two donors. To remove PCR and sequencing errors, raw reads were error-corrected and collapsed into unique sequences using a nearest-neighbor algorithm that merged closely related sequences. To assign V, D and J gene segments, CDR3 sequences were aligned to IMGT reference sequences. For a sequence to be retained, at least a six-nucleotide match to both a V gene segment and a J gene segment was required. A rearrangement counted as productive if the CDR3 had no stop codons and remained in frame with V and J, and every other rearrangement counted as non-productive. CDR3 was defined by IMGT convention, running from the second conserved V-encoded cysteine to the conserved J-encoded phenylalanine. The earlier analysis of 587 of the donors excluded sequences that lacked an unambiguous match to a single V gene segment. An earlier analysis of 587 of the donors called V segments functional above 56.7% productive rearrangements and segregating when the between-donor standard deviation exceeded 5%. To diagnose cytomegalovirus status from the catalog of TCR beta chain sequences, a statistical classification framework was built. A later analysis assigned V and J genes by comparing TCR nucleotide sequences with IMGT/GENE-DB human TR gene sequences. A later analysis assigned CDR3 sequences and most-parsimonious VDJ recombination scenarios with the TCRdist pipeline. In a later analysis, each TCR beta chain was defined by its CDR3 amino acid sequence together with its V-gene family, and reads lacking a unique V-gene family were excluded. In a later analysis, around 650 highly shared, low-generation-probability nucleotide sequences were removed to address suspected cross-contamination and a sequencing artifact. In a later analysis, a clonal expansion index for each public chain was calculated from normalized within-repertoire ranks of inferred template counts. A later analysis computed generation probabilities with a VDJ recombination model fitted to out-of-frame rearrangements, and checked the results against IGoR. A later analysis scored TCR-TCR, TCR-HLA and TCR-CMV co-occurrence with hypergeometric tests, applying a repertoire-size bias correction to TCR pairs. A later analysis estimated false discovery rates by permuting HLA or CMV assignments 20 times. A later analysis grouped co-occurring TCRs with DBSCAN, adding TCRdist sequence similarity when clustering within HLA-allele-positive subsets. Co-occurrence clustering excluded repertoires with fewer than 30,000 or more than 120,000 public chains, plus five with anomalous nucleotide sharing. TCRdb took over this immuneACCESS table, retaining in-frame rearrangements with V and J assigned. Such tables are incomplete; in checked studies, under half of the missing clones stem from an unresolved V gene, and the remainder is unexplained. Clone size and V and J calls were adopted from that table, with D and trimming inferred from the DNA. For this sample there are more than 95,000 clones; around four fifths appear just once. The ten largest make up about 20% of the sample.

Its CDR3 holds 11 amino acids, cysteine through phenylalanine. The sequence is cut down to CDR3 DNA, 33 bases in frame from base 1. Trimming costs V 8 bases and J 3 bases, and their ends lie 7 bases apart. The CDR1 and CDR2 encoded by the germline V gene are MNHNS and SASEGT. The cohort comprised around 690 healthy bone marrow donors. Cohort members were all nominally healthy when sampled, although unrecorded immune exposures were likely present. The donor was CMV seropositive and was included in the group of 250 to 300 seropositive cohort members. A peripheral blood sample was provided by each donor, and peripheral blood mononuclear cells were used for TCR beta sequencing. Genomic DNA was extracted from the blood cell samples with the Qiagen DNeasy Blood Extraction Kit.

The sample was PBMCs. The sequence was obtained from a man between 18 and 29 years old in good health and CMV-seropositive. The chain couples TRBV6-1 to TRBJ1-1; no D gene is confidently identified. Here the CDR3 is given as CASRLHTEAFF. At the DNA level, the sequence is TGTGCCAGCCGTCTTCACACTGAAGCTTTCTTT.